The sample holds many counts of the clone carrying this T cell receptor (beta chain). The antigen is not known. This specimen comes from a study of T cell repertoires in cytomegalovirus infection. Study context: Public signatures in TCR beta pointed to CMV infection and matching HLA type. Study-wide findings and caveats: Predominance within the ex vivo response was attributable to HLA-C-restricted CMV-specific TCR beta clonotypes.

TCRdb redid the calling of the reads with MiXCR, one entry per CDR3 protein. The sample holds 300,000 to 400,000 distinct CDR3 sequences; around 18% are singletons and the top ten take about 10%. CDR1 is SGHVS, CDR2 FNYEAQ, per germline. V gave up 5 bases and J gave up 1 base; unmatched junction bases: 7. The CDR3 contains 16 residues. The sequence came from a human donor in good health (CMV status not recorded). Some clones in this sample may be carry-over from other donors' samples. Material: PBMCs. The gene calls are TRBV7-6 and TRBJ2-3; 9 bases map to TRBD1. The DNA of the CDR3 is TGTGCCAGCAGCGGAACGGACAGGGGAGGCACAGATACGCAGTATTTT. Protein sequence: CASSGTDRGGTDTQYF.